The 8 T cell receptor beta chains in this list originate from one sample, sequenced in a study of blood T cell repertoires in COVID-19. The data were produced by immunoSEQ multiplex PCR, yet TCRdb's version contains in-frame clones alone and is incomplete. The data contain tens of thousands of clones, more than 75% of them singletons. Sequences were obtained from peripheral blood. The receptors derive from a woman between 55 and 75 years old with acute or convalescent COVID-19.

V gene TRBV2 combines with J gene TRBJ2-3, with 11 bases that match TRBD2. Germline-derived CDR1 and CDR2 are SNHLY and FYNNEI. The CDR3 contains 15 residues. With V trimmed by 8 bases and J by 6 bases, 10 bases remained unmatched. CDR3 nucleotide sequence: TGTGCCAGCCCGATGGGACTAGCGGCAGGGGATACGCAGTATTTT. It is translated as CASPMGLAAGDTQYF.

This sequence joins TRBV2 and TRBJ2-2, with TRBD2 identical over 9 bases. The germline CDR1 and CDR2 sequences are SNHLY and FYNNEI. Unmatched junction bases numbered 7, after V lost 6 bases and J lost 2 bases. The CDR3 has 16 amino acids. The CDR3 spells CASSSPSGINTGELFF. CDR3 DNA: TGTGCCAGCAGCTCCCCTAGCGGGATTAACACCGGGGAGCTGTTTTTT.

V gene TRBV15 combines with J gene TRBJ2-3, with D perhaps TRBD2 (5 bases). The CDR3 is made up of 15 amino acids. Looked up from germline, CDR1 is LNHNV and CDR2 is YYDKDF (reference sequence). V shed 0 bases and J shed 1 base, with 8 bases lying between them. The CDR3 nucleotides are TGTGCCACCAGCAGAGATAAGCGGCGCACAGATACGCAGTATTTT. Amino acid sequence: CATSRDKRRTDTQYF.

This clone was counted once. DNA of the CDR3: TGTGCCAGCAGTTTACTAACCAACACCGGGGAGCTGTTTTTT. Translation: CASSLLTNTGELFF. The chain recombines TRBV6-6 with TRBJ2-2; D remains unclear. CDR1 is MNHNY, CDR2 SVGAGI, per germline (reference sequence). Trimming pared 4 bases from V and 2 bases from J, leaving 8 bases between. The CDR3 is 14 residues long.

The chain uses TRBV11-2 and TRBJ1-2; D uncertain. This CDR3 is 13 amino acids long. V was pared by 0 bases and J by 8 bases, with 10 bases between. Looked up from germline, CDR1 is SGHAT and CDR2 is FQNNGV. The CDR3 loop reads CASSLDPSRGYTF. For the CDR3, the DNA is TGTGCCAGCAGCTTAGATCCGTCCCGGGGCTACACCTTC.

The rearrangement uses TRBV9 and TRBJ1-5; D is ambiguous. The germline gives CDR1 SGDLS, CDR2 YYNGEE. The CDR3 consists of 15 residues. V was pared by 0 bases and J by 5 bases, with 12 bases between. This chain's CDR3 is CASSVGTDWDQPQHF. The CDR3 bases are TGTGCCAGCAGCGTAGGGACGGACTGGGATCAGCCCCAGCATTTT.

V and J are TRBV21-1 and TRBJ2-5; the table's TRBD1 call for D was not verified on the DNA. TRBV21-1 is a pseudogene. The CDR3 has 15 amino acids. Here the CDR3 DNA reads TGTGCCAGCAGCACCTCCTCTGTGATTCAGATGACCCAGTACTTC. Its protein is CASSTSSVIQMTQYF.

V is TRBV15 and J is TRBJ2-1; tentative D call: TRBD2 (6 bases). Germline CDR1 is LNHNV and CDR2 is YYDKDF (reference sequence). CDR3 length: 14 residues. V was cut by 8 bases and J by 2 bases, with 13 bases left in between. This CDR3 reads CATAEGVAYNEQFF. Written as DNA, the CDR3 is TGTGCCACCGCGGAGGGAGTGGCCTACAATGAGCAGTTCTTC.